This T cell receptor (beta chain) was sequenced in a study of T cell repertoires in cytomegalovirus infection. Notes on the study in general: CMV-specific HLA-C-restricted TCR beta clonotypes dominated the ex vivo response.

This clonotype was detected only a few times. The antigen remains undetermined. A single record per CDR3 protein comes from TCRdb applying MiXCR to the reads. The table shows fewer than 250,000 distinct CDR3 sequences, with about 12% occurring only once. The CDR3 contains 15 residues. Germline V CDR1 and CDR2: MDHEN, SYDVKM. V gave up 1 base and J gave up 4 bases, with 10 bases separating them. The sequenced sample consisted of PBMCs. This chain links TRBV28 with TRBJ2-2; D is possibly TRBD1 (5 bases). The source of this sequence is a human donor in good health (CMV status not recorded). Some clones in this sample may be carry-over from other donors' samples. CDR3 loop: CASSLSGLGTGELFF. The CDR3 nucleotides read TGTGCCAGCAGTTTATCAGGGTTGGGCACCGGGGAGCTGTTTTTT.